In its sample, the clone carrying this TCR beta chain was seen many times. The target antigen is unknown. V dropped 3 bases and J dropped 1 base, with 8 bases sitting between them. The CDR3 loop spans 13 amino acids. Germline assignment: CDR1 DFQATT and CDR2 SNEGSKA (reference sequence). Those patients with uncontrolled infection, other autoimmune disease, pregnancy or lactation were excluded. This record belongs to a study of T cells in Graves' hyperthyroidism and ophthalmopathy. TCR beta CDR3 regions were amplified from RNA. The HTBI primer set drove a first-round RT-PCR of the TCR CDR3. TCRdb used MiXCR to reprocess the multiplex PCR reads, holding one entry per CDR3 protein. The sample lists around 200,000 distinct CDR3 sequences; approximately 17% were seen once. General observations from the study: Blood samples included most of the expanded thyroid clonotypes exceeding 0.001.

The chain employs TRBV20-1 and TRBJ2-3; tentative D call: TRBD1 (6 bases). This receptor was obtained from a woman between 50 and 59 years old with Graves' hyperthyroidism. Sequenced: blood. The CDR3 sequence: CSASGGRTDTQYF. The DNA for the CDR3 is TGCAGTGCTAGTGGGGGCCGCACAGATACGCAGTATTTT.